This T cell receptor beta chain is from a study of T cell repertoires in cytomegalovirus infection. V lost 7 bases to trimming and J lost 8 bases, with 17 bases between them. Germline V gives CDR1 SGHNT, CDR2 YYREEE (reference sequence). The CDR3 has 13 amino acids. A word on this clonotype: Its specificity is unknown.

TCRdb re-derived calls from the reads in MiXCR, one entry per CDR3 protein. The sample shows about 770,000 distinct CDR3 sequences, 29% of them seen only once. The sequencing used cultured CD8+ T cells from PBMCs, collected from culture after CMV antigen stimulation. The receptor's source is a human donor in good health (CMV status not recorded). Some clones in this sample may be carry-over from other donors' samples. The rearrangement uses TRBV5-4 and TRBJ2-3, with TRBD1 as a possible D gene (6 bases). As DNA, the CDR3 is TGTGCCAGCGCGGGCCAGACAGGAGGTACGCAGTATTTT. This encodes CASAGQTGGTQYF.